This entry concerns a single TCR beta chain. Together with a sample-barcoded 5' primer, a J-beta primer mix was included in a second PCR lasting about 7 to 12 cycles. A minimum of 2.5 million CDR3-containing paired-end reads was obtained for each sample. One entry per CDR3 protein, called by TCRdb with MiXCR from the 5' RACE reads. Of approximately 1,000,000 distinct CDR3 sequences in the sample, less than 45% were seen once. This specimen belongs to a study of blood T cells in healthy people across ages. Between the trimmed V and J ends, which lost 2 bases and 9 bases, there was a span of 11 bases. This CDR3 has 13 residues. Looked up from germline, CDR1 is MNHEY and CDR2 is SVGEGT.

The sequencing input was blood. The V call is TRBV6-2 or TRBV6-3, the J call TRBJ2-1; D uncertain. The origin of this receptor is a young man in good health. The CDR3: CASSYITRGEQFF. CDR3 bases: TGTGCCAGCAGTTACATTACACGAGGTGAGCAGTTCTTC.